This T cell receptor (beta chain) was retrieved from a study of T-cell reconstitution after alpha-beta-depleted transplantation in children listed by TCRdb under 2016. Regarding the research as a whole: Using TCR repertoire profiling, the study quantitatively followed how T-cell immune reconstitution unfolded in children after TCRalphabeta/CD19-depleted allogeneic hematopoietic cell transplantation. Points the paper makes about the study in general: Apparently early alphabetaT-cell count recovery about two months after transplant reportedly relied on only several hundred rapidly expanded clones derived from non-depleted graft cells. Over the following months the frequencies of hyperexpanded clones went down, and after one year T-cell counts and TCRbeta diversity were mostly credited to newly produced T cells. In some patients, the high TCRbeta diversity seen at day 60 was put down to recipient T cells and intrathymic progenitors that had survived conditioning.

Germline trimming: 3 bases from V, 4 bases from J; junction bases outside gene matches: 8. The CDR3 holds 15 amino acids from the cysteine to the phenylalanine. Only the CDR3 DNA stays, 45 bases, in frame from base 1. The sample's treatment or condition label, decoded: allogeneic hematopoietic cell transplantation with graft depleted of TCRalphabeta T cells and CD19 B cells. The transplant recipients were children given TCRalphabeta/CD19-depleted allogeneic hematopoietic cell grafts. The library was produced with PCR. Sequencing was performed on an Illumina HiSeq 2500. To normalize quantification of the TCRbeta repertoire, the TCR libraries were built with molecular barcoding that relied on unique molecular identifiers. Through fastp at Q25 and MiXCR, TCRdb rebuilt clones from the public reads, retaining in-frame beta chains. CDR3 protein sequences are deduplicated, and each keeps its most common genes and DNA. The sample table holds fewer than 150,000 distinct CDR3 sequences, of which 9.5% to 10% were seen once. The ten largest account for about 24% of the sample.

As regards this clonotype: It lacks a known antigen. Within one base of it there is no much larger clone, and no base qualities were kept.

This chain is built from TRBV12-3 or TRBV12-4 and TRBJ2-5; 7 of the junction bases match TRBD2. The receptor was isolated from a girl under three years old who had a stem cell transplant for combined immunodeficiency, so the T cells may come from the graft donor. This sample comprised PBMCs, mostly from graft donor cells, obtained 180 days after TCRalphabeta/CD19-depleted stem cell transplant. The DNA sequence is TGTGCCAGCAGTTTGGGGCGGGCTAGCGGAGAGACCCAGTACTTC. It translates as CASSLGRASGETQYF.